Below, 20 T cell receptor beta chains from the same sample are listed, as sequenced in a study of T cell changes during pregnancy in multiple sclerosis (dated 2019 in TCRdb). Libraries were made using the immunoSEQ multiplex PCR assay. Held by TCRdb, this immuneACCESS table contains in-frame sequences only and omits some clones. Under half of the omission traces to an unresolved V gene where checked; the cause of the rest is unknown. The sample profile shows approximately 63,000 clones; 91% of them were found once. The top ten clones comprise about 2.3% of the sample. The material was peripheral blood, obtained in the third trimester of pregnancy. The receptors derive from a female donor in good health, enrolled as a control in a pregnancy study.

V usage is TRBV7-6 and J usage is TRBJ1-3; 8 bases agree with TRBD1. CDR3 length: 16 amino acids. V was pared by 5 bases and J by 4 bases, with 10 bases of the junction left unmatched. Germline CDR1 and CDR2: SGHVS and FNYEAQ. The CDR3 sequence: CASSRATGEIGNTIYF. Written as DNA, the CDR3 is TGTGCCAGCAGCCGAGCGACAGGGGAAATCGGAAACACCATATATTTT. Filled out from reference TRBV7-6 and TRBJ1-3, the complete variable domain reads GAGVSQSPRYKVTKRGQDVALRCDPISGHVSLYWYRQALGQGPEFLTYFNYEAQQDKSGLPNDRFSAERPEGSISTLTIQRTEQRDSAMYRCASSRATGEIGNTIYFGEGSWLTVV.

The J gene is TRBJ2-5, the V gene TRBV28; 7 bases are a match to TRBD2. The CDR3 is 14 amino acids. The trim removed 6 bases at V and 4 bases at J, leaving 8 bases unmatched. Germline CDR1 is MDHEN and CDR2 is SYDVKM. The CDR3 DNA reads TGTGCCAGCAGATGGACTAGAGCGGGAGAGACCCAGTACTTC. It translates to CASRWTRAGETQYF.

The rearrangement joins TRBV28 to TRBJ2-2; 8 bases are a match to TRBD2. J lost 6 bases, V lost 3 bases, and 6 bases had no gene match. The CDR3 covers 15 residues. Germline CDR1 MDHEN, CDR2 SYDVKM. CDR3 loop: CASSFPGLAAGELFF. DNA for the CDR3: TGTGCCAGCAGTTTCCCCGGACTAGCCGCCGGGGAGCTGTTTTTT.

The CDR3 sequence: CASSSWTGLGNEQFF. In DNA form, the CDR3 reads TGTGCCAGCAGCTCGTGGACAGGACTGGGCAATGAGCAGTTCTTC. V and J are TRBV13 and TRBJ2-1, with TRBD1 identical over 7 bases. The CDR3 sequence is 15 residues long. The germline V gene encodes CDR1 PRHDT and CDR2 FYEKMQ (reference sequence). The junction had 9 bases not matched to a gene; V was cut back by 4 bases and J by 6 bases.

The chain has TRBV5-1 and TRBJ2-5, with D possibly being TRBD1 (7 bases). Trimming took 4 bases from V and 2 from J, leaving 18 bases between them. Germline CDR1 is SGHRS and CDR2 is YFSETQ. The CDR3 spans 16 residues. The CDR3 DNA reads TGCGCCAGCAGCCCAAAGGGGGCGGGGTCACAAGAGACCCAGTACTTC. This sequence encodes CASSPKGAGSQETQYF.

The V call is TRBV18, the J call TRBJ2-3, with 9 bases matching TRBD2. Germline trimming cut 6 bases from V and 2 bases from J; bases unmatched to any gene: 6. From germline, CDR1 is KGHSH and CDR2 LQKENI. There are 15 residues in the CDR3. In DNA, the CDR3 is TGTGCCAGCTCCCCGACTAGCGGACCCACAGATACGCAGTATTTT. Its translation: CASSPTSGPTDTQYF.

In DNA form, the CDR3 reads TGTGCCAGCAGCCAAGAAGACTCCTCCTACAATGAGCAGTTCTTC. As protein: CASSQEDSSYNEQFF. This chain uses TRBV7-2 with TRBJ2-1, with D unresolved. The CDR3 sequence is 15 residues long. With 5 bases removed from V and 0 bases from J, the gap between germline ends came to 11 bases. CDR1 and CDR2 from the germline V gene are SGHTA and FQGNSA.

The V and J genes are TRBV2 and TRBJ1-5; possibly TRBD1 for D (6 bases). V shed 4 bases and J shed 2 bases, with 12 bases lying between them. Germline lookup yields CDR1 SNHLY and CDR2 FYNNEI. The CDR3 is 15 residues long. CDR3 DNA: TGTGCCAGCAGTGGGGCTTGGGGGCGCAATCAGCCCCAGCATTTT. This codes for CASSGAWGRNQPQHF.

The chain joins TRBV18 to TRBJ2-2; D may be TRBD1 (6 bases). The CDR3 is 14 amino acids. Per germline, CDR1 KGHSH and CDR2 LQKENI. The V end lost 2 bases, the J end lost 7 bases, and 11 bases lay between the germline ends. CDR3 amino acids: CASSPTGYLGELFF. The DNA of the CDR3 is TGTGCCAGCTCACCAACAGGGTATCTCGGGGAGCTGTTTTTT.

In this sample, this clone turned up once. The chain employs TRBV5-1 and TRBJ2-1; 7 positions match TRBD2. CDR3 length: 14 residues. The trim removed 4 bases at V and 3 bases at J, leaving 4 bases unmatched. Germline V lookup: CDR1 SGHRS, CDR2 YFSETQ. The CDR3 loop is CASSPGTIYNEQFF. The CDR3 DNA sequence: TGCGCCAGCAGCCCCGGGACTATCTACAATGAGCAGTTCTTC.

This chain connects TRBV27 to TRBJ1-2, with D perhaps TRBD1 (5 bases). The CDR3 totals 15 residues. Germline V gene lookup returns CDR1 MNHEY and CDR2 SMNVEV (reference sequence). V was cut by 2 bases and J by 2 bases, with 12 bases left in between. This CDR3 is CASSLGAPLNYGYTF. CDR3 nucleotides: TGTGCCAGCAGTTTAGGGGCGCCTTTAAACTATGGCTACACCTTC.

This clone was recorded only once. The chain joins TRBV5-1 to TRBJ2-3; 7 positions agree with TRBD1. CDR1 and CDR2 from the germline V gene are SGHRS and YFSETQ. Unmatched junction bases numbered 25, after V lost 10 bases and J lost 8 bases. The length of the CDR3 is 17 residues. CDR3 coding DNA: TGCGCCTCCAACCCTATTGGGACAGTCCCGACAATAAGTACGCAGTATTTT. As protein: CASNPIGTVPTISTQYF.

The CDR3 here is CASSSGTSEQYF. The CDR3 bases are TGTGCCAGCAGCTCGGGGACATCCGAGCAGTACTTC. This chain uses TRBV5-5 with TRBJ2-7, with a weak D call TRBD1 (6 bases). Per germline, CDR1 SGHKS and CDR2 YYEKEE (reference sequence). Between the trimmed V and J ends, which lost 3 bases and 6 bases, there was a span of 10 bases. The CDR3 has 12 residues.

This sequence joins TRBV9 and TRBJ2-1; 11 nucleotides agree with TRBD2. This CDR3 spans 16 amino acids. From germline, CDR1 is SGDLS and CDR2 YYNGEE. Germline trimming cut 2 bases from V and 7 bases from J; bases unmatched to any gene: 8. CDR3 amino acids: CASSVLAGGPRNEQFF. The CDR3 nucleotides read TGTGCCAGCAGCGTTTTAGCGGGAGGGCCGCGGAATGAGCAGTTCTTC.

This sequence joins TRBV15 and TRBJ2-7; 10 bases are shared with TRBD2. CDR1 is LNHNV and CDR2 is YYDKDF in the germline V gene (reference sequence). The length of the CDR3 is 15 residues. J was trimmed by 5 bases and V by 4 bases; bases with no gene match: 8. CDR3 region: CATSTGGLAINEQYF. The CDR3 nucleotides read TGTGCCACCAGCACAGGGGGACTAGCGATCAACGAGCAGTACTTC.

This chain links TRBV28 with TRBJ2-3; 12 bases map to TRBD2. The CDR3 has 18 amino acids. Trimming at V came to 6 bases and at J to 5 bases, leaving 15 bases not matched to a gene. Germline loops: CDR1 MDHEN, CDR2 SYDVKM. CDR3 nucleotides: TGTGCCAGCAGCCTATATATCCTAGCGGGAGGGCTGATAGATACGCAGTATTTT. Residues: CASSLYILAGGLIDTQYF.

The CDR3 reads CASSVRTSGSTDTQYF. DNA of the CDR3: TGTGCCAGCAGTGTTCGGACTAGCGGGAGTACAGATACGCAGTATTTT. V and J are TRBV25-1 and TRBJ2-3, with 13 bases fitting TRBD2. In germline, CDR1 is MGHDK, CDR2 SYGVNS. The trim removed 4 bases at V and 3 bases at J, leaving 4 bases unmatched. This CDR3 has 16 residues.

CDR3 protein: CASSLSLTSGPYRTDTQYF. The DNA for the CDR3 is TGTGCCAGCAGTTTATCATTGACTAGCGGCCCCTATCGTACAGATACGCAGTATTTT. The chain links TRBV27 to TRBJ2-3; 9 bases agree with TRBD2. There are 19 residues in the CDR3. V gave up 0 bases and J gave up 3 bases; unmatched junction bases: 13. Germline CDR1 and CDR2: MNHEY and SMNVEV (reference sequence).

This chain uses TRBV18 with TRBJ2-1, with TRBD1 matching over 9 bases. J lost 7 bases, V lost 2 bases, and 6 bases had no gene match. The V gene's germline CDR1 is KGHSH and CDR2 LQKENI. There are 15 residues in the CDR3. The CDR3, as DNA: TGTGCCAGCTCACCATTAGGGACAGGGCTGAATGAGCAGTTCTTC. Translation gives CASSPLGTGLNEQFF. The full variable domain, completed using reference TRBV18 and TRBJ2-1, is NAGVMQNPRHLVRRRGQEARLRCSPMKGHSHVYWYRQLPEEGLKFMVYLQKENIIDESGMPKERFSAEFPKEGPSILRIQQVVRGDSAAYFCASSPLGTGLNEQFFGPGTRLTVL.

The V and J genes are TRBV7-2 and TRBJ2-7, with 13 bases identical to TRBD2. V shed 3 bases, J shed 3 bases, and the junction held 2 bases outside the gene matches. The CDR3 consists of 15 residues. CDR1 and CDR2 (germline): SGHTA, FQGNSA. The CDR3 DNA reads as TGTGCCAGCAGCTTGGGGACTAGCGGGATCTACGAGCAGTACTTC. The encoded protein is CASSLGTSGIYEQYF.